The T cell receptor (beta chain) under discussion was sequenced for a study of identifying expanded T cells in peripheral blood. Profiling relied on immunoSEQ multiplex PCR, and the TCRdb table lists in-frame clones only, not all of them. The sample has approximately 94,000 clones, approximately 88% seen once. Germline CDR1 SGHRS, CDR2 YFSETQ. There are 13 residues in the CDR3. Trimming stripped 4 bases from V and 3 bases from J, with 11 bases between. The sequencing sample was made of blood. The chain has TRBV5-1 and TRBJ2-7; possibly TRBD1 or TRBD2 for D (6 bases each). This receptor was identified in a person aged 18 to 70 in good health. CDR3 nucleotide sequence: TGCGCCAGCAGCCTGGGGGGCGGCTACGAGCAGTACTTC. Residues: CASSLGGGYEQYF.